The rows below give T cell receptor beta chains drawn from one sample of a study of a mutant IDH1 vaccine in newly diagnosed glioma. Clones were read by immunoSEQ multiplex PCR, and TCRdb kept only the in-frame ones, dropping some. Of 45,000 to 65,000 clones in the sample, roughly 82% were seen once. No antigen has been assigned to these receptors. This sample comprised PBMCs, obtained from a glioma patient whose treatment included an IDH1 peptide vaccine. Receptors originate from a woman aged 18-35 years with glioma. Some clones in this sample may be carry-over from other donors' samples. Each CDR3 is given with its conserved first and last residue. Fields, in order: V gene, J gene, clone size, D gene, CDR3 DNA, CDR3 protein. The D gene is left open where the match is weak. The size entry is marked missing in some rows and otherwise reads once, few, many or a size class.

TRBV4-1,TRBJ1-5,few,NA,TGCGCCAGCAGCCAAGGCCTCGATCAGCCCCAGCATTTT,CASSQGLDQPQHF
TRBV30,TRBJ2-7,NA,NA,TGTGCCTTGAGGCCTTCCCTTGGGTACGAGCAGTACTTC,CALRPSLGYEQYF
TRBV14,TRBJ2-7,few,NA,TGTGCCAGCAGCCAAAGAGTCCGGGGGGAGCAGTACTTC,CASSQRVRGEQYF
TRBV30,TRBJ2-3,once,TRBD2,TGTGCTGTTGATAGCGGGAGTGGAGATACGCAGTATTTT,CAVDSGSGDTQYF
TRBV7-2,TRBJ2-5,once,NA,TGTGCCAGCAGCGTTCTCGGGTCCCAGTACTTC,CASSVLGSQYF
TRBV19,TRBJ1-2,NA,TRBD1,TGTGCCAGTAGTTCCGGGACAGGCCTGAATGGCTACACCTTC,CASSSGTGLNGYTF
TRBV5-4,TRBJ2-2,NA,NA,TGTGCCAGCAGCGCGACTGTGATTAACACCGGGGAGCTGTTTTTT,CASSATVINTGELFF
TRBV6-5,TRBJ1-1,NA,NA,TGTGCCAGCAGTTTGGCAAGACGGACTGAAGCTTTCTTT,CASSLARRTEAFF
TRBV19,TRBJ1-2,NA,NA,TGTGCCAGTAGCATAGGGACCGGCTACACCTTC,CASSIGTGYTF
TRBV4-3,TRBJ1-5,NA,TRBD1,TGCGCCAGCAGCCCAGGGACAGGGGGCAATCAGCCCCAGCATTTT,CASSPGTGGNQPQHF
TRBV15,TRBJ2-5,few,NA,TGTGCCACCAGCAGAGTGGGGCCTACTAAACAGACCCAGTACTTC,CATSRVGPTKQTQYF
TRBV18,TRBJ1-4,once,NA,TGTGCCAGCTCACCAGGGGGTGGATACGAAAAACTGTTTTTT,CASSPGGGYEKLFF
TRBV6-1,TRBJ1-2,NA,NA,TGTGCCAGCAGTGAAACCCAAAGCTATGGCTACACCTTC,CASSETQSYGYTF
TRBV5-1,TRBJ2-1,NA,TRBD2,TGCGCCAGCAGCTGGGGAGGGACTAGCGTAGGCAATGAGCAGTTCTTC,CASSWGGTSVGNEQFF
TRBV2,TRBJ2-1,NA,NA,TGTGCCAGCAGTGAGACAGGAGAGGTAATAGATGAGCAGTTCTTC,CASSETGEVIDEQFF
TRBV19,TRBJ1-5,NA,NA,TGTGCCAGTAGTACCCCGACGGGGCGCAATCAGCCCCAGCATTTT,CASSTPTGRNQPQHF
TRBV5-1,TRBJ2-7,NA,TRBD2,TGCGCCAGCAGCTTGGGGACTAGCGGGAGTTTTGGCGAGCAGTACTTC,CASSLGTSGSFGEQYF
TRBV19,TRBJ1-3,once,TRBD1,TGTGCCAGTAGCCGGACAGGGGGGGAAAACACCATATATTTT,CASSRTGGENTIYF
TRBV6-6,TRBJ1-1,NA,NA,TGTGCCAGCGGACTCGGGAGGAACACTGAAGCTTTCTTT,CASGLGRNTEAFF
TRBV14,TRBJ2-5,NA,NA,TGTGCCAGCTCAAGCCTTATGAACGGACAAGAGACCCAGTACTTC,CASSSLMNGQETQYF
TRBV19,TRBJ1-4,NA,NA,TGTGCCAGTAGTTCGCCGGCCTTTTATAATGAAAAACTGTTTTTT,CASSSPAFYNEKLFF
TRBV19,TRBJ1-1,NA,NA,TGTGCCAGTAGTTTGGGCTTTCAGGCAGGGAACACTGAAGCTTTCTTT,CASSLGFQAGNTEAFF